This is a list of T cell receptor beta chains from one sample in a study of cytomegalovirus exposure and HLA in healthy donors. This table comes from immunoSEQ multiplex PCR, and its TCRdb copy is limited to in-frame clones, with some not included. The sample shows over 150,000 clones, roughly 80% of them seen only once. The sequenced sample consisted of PBMCs. The source is a human donor in good health. CDR3s leave out the opening cysteine and the closing phenylalanine or tryptophan.

CDR3 protein: ASSDWTGGTPRAF
J gene: TRBJ1-1
V gene: TRBV25-1

CDR3 protein: ASSLEQGGQPQH
J gene: TRBJ1-5
V gene: TRBV5-1

CDR3 protein: ASSLDLNTEAF
J gene: TRBJ1-1
V gene: TRBV4-1

CDR3 protein: ASSLVAQGITTNEKLF
J gene: TRBJ1-4
V gene: TRBV7-9

CDR3 protein: ASSLETSAHEQY
J gene: TRBJ2-7
V gene: TRBV5-4

CDR3 protein: ASSSPQGAPNYGYT
J gene: TRBJ1-2
V gene: TRBV6-5

CDR3 protein: STLGGRGGYQETQY
J gene: TRBJ2-5
V gene: TRBV29-1

CDR3 protein: ASSYSDRGRRYT
J gene: TRBJ1-2
V gene: TRBV6-5

CDR3 protein: ASSEGRGHEQY
J gene: TRBJ2-7
V gene: TRBV2

CDR3 protein: ASSQGIGTDTQY
J gene: TRBJ2-3
V gene: TRBV5-1

CDR3 protein: ASSLLPSEQY
J gene: TRBJ2-7
V gene: TRBV11-2

CDR3 protein: ASSHGRGPTDGYT
J gene: TRBJ1-2
V gene: TRBV7-9

CDR3 protein: ASSPQTANTEAF
J gene: TRBJ1-1
V gene: TRBV6-1

CDR3 protein: ASSLTSGGASEQF
J gene: TRBJ2-1
V gene: TRBV5-1

CDR3 protein: ASSDRTAYEQY
J gene: TRBJ2-7
V gene: TRBV7-2

CDR3 protein: ASSEGRTAANEKLF
J gene: TRBJ1-4
V gene: TRBV2

CDR3 protein: ASSARLAQYNEQF
J gene: TRBJ2-1
V gene: TRBV7-9

CDR3 protein: ASSHHGAVSDEQY
J gene: TRBJ2-7
V gene: TRBV4-2

CDR3 protein: ATRRGTGGNSPLH
J gene: TRBJ1-6
V gene: TRBV15

CDR3 protein: ASSPLSRGSYEQY
J gene: TRBJ2-7
V gene: TRBV7-6

CDR3 protein: ASSLGQGNEKLF
J gene: TRBJ1-4
V gene: TRBV7-9

CDR3 protein: ASSLHRGLEETQY
J gene: TRBJ2-5
V gene: TRBV11-3

CDR3 protein: ASSFSGEETQY
J gene: TRBJ2-5
V gene: TRBV13

CDR3 protein: ASSQVVDNYEQY
J gene: TRBJ2-7
V gene: TRBV4-1

CDR3 protein: ASSQDWGRQHSNQPQH
J gene: TRBJ1-5
V gene: TRBV4-1

CDR3 protein: ASSSSGGIQETQY
J gene: TRBJ2-5
V gene: TRBV7-9

CDR3 protein: ASSQVPFRGGGTDTQY
J gene: TRBJ2-3
V gene: TRBV4-1

CDR3 protein: ASSLLLARTDTQY
J gene: TRBJ2-3
V gene: TRBV7-3

CDR3 protein: ASSEDRVNQPQH
J gene: TRBJ1-5
V gene: TRBV6-1

CDR3 protein: ASSEDSTYNSPLH
J gene: TRBJ1-6
V gene: TRBV6-1

CDR3 protein: ASSFGGLGSNQPQH
J gene: TRBJ1-5
V gene: TRBV5-1

CDR3 protein: ASSVFTGSRDTQY
J gene: TRBJ2-3
V gene: TRBV19

CDR3 protein: ASSYSLAQETQY
J gene: TRBJ2-5
V gene: TRBV6-6

CDR3 protein: ASSGRERLAGGQETQY
J gene: TRBJ2-5
V gene: TRBV2

CDR3 protein: ASSGQGLGVNEQF
J gene: TRBJ2-1
V gene: TRBV9

CDR3 protein: ASSLWDKNTGELF
J gene: TRBJ2-2
V gene: TRBV5-8

CDR3 protein: ASSIKSSYNEQF
J gene: TRBJ2-1
V gene: TRBV14

CDR3 protein: ASSFGQGHINSPLH
J gene: TRBJ1-6
V gene: TRBV28

CDR3 protein: ASSVESQTNYGYT
J gene: TRBJ1-2
V gene: TRBV9

CDR3 protein: ASSRTSRYTDTQY
J gene: TRBJ2-3
V gene: TRBV5-1

CDR3 protein: ASSLGDREGANEQF
J gene: TRBJ2-1
V gene: TRBV7-9

CDR3 protein: ASSPIPDSYYGYT
J gene: TRBJ1-2
V gene: TRBV18

CDR3 protein: ASSFLAGGSDTQY
J gene: TRBJ2-3
V gene: TRBV27

CDR3 protein: ASSLPKGQLTYEQY
J gene: TRBJ2-7
V gene: TRBV5-1

CDR3 protein: ASSTVDRAFSGANVLT
J gene: TRBJ2-6
V gene: TRBV7-9

CDR3 protein: ASSQDLRTSGYNEQF
J gene: TRBJ2-1
V gene: TRBV4-3

CDR3 protein: ASSDGPGESEQY
J gene: TRBJ2-7
V gene: TRBV2

CDR3 protein: ASSPRGTISGNTIY
J gene: TRBJ1-3
V gene: TRBV27